The 14 T cell receptor beta chains given below trace back to one sample, sequenced in a study of neurological immune-mediated disorders. TCRdb re-called the 5' RACE reads with MiXCR, one entry per CDR3 protein. Among about 55,000 distinct CDR3 sequences listed, just under 4% were seen once. Specimen: CD4+ T cells from blood. Receptors were obtained from a woman between 40 and 55 years old with multiple sclerosis.

This clonotype was seen many times. The chain uses TRBV23-1 and TRBJ2-3; D is perhaps TRBD2 (5 bases). TRBV23-1 is known as an ORF, though its function is uncertain. V lost 6 bases, J lost 1 base, and 20 bases lay in between. The CDR3 length is 17 residues. This chain's CDR3 is CASSLALRRRGTDTQYF. Written as DNA, the CDR3 is TGCGCCAGCAGCCTCGCCTTGAGGCGGCGGGGCACAGATACGCAGTATTTT.

This clonotype was seen repeatedly, ten times or more. This rearrangement joins TRBV4-1 to TRBJ2-7, with TRBD1 matching 7 bases. The V gene end was trimmed by 3 bases and the J gene end by 0 bases; junction bases not matched to a gene: 2. The CDR3 extends over 14 amino acids. Germline V CDR1 and CDR2: MGHRA, YSYEKL. The CDR3 nucleotides read TGCGCCAGCAGCCATTGGGACAGCTCCTACGAGCAGTACTTC. Residues: CASSHWDSSYEQYF.

This clonotype was counted at least ten times. The chain employs TRBV4-1 and TRBJ1-6, with 7 bases lining up with TRBD1. The CDR3 contains 16 residues. The ends lost 4 bases at V and 4 bases at J; junction bases unmatched: 7. Germline V lookup: CDR1 MGHRA, CDR2 YSYEKL. CDR3 nucleotides: TGCGCCAGCAGCCCTCAGGGGGGGGGTTATAATTCACCCCTCCACTTT. It translates to CASSPQGGGYNSPLHF.

This clonotype was seen many times. V usage is TRBV5-1 and J usage is TRBJ2-5; tentatively, D is TRBD2 (6 bases). V lost 4 bases, J lost 3 bases, and 13 bases lay in between. Germline V gives CDR1 SGHRS, CDR2 YFSETQ. The CDR3 totals 14 residues. The CDR3 region has the DNA TGCGCCAGCAGCCCCTGGGGAGGTAAAGAGACCCAGTACTTC. Translating gives CASSPWGGKETQYF.

In this sample, this clonotype turned up many times. The V gene is TRBV5-1, the J gene TRBJ2-5, with 7 bases fitting TRBD1. The CDR3 extends over 15 amino acids. Germline lookup yields CDR1 SGHRS and CDR2 YFSETQ. The junction had 6 bases not matched to a gene; V was cut back by 2 bases and J by 2 bases. The CDR3 protein is CASSFGTALQETQYF. The CDR3 DNA reads as TGCGCCAGCAGCTTCGGGACAGCGCTGCAAGAGACCCAGTACTTC.

The V and J genes are TRBV24-1 and TRBJ1-5, with unresolved D. CDR3 size: 13 residues. V was trimmed by 5 bases and J by 0 bases, leaving 4 bases between them. Germline V gene sequence: CDR1 KGHDR, CDR2 SFDVKD. CDR3 residues: CATSADSNQPQHF. CDR3 coding DNA: TGTGCCACCAGTGCAGATAGCAATCAGCCCCAGCATTTT.

This clonotype was seen a few times. The rearrangement links TRBV5-1 to TRBJ2-1, with 8 bases aligning to TRBD2. This CDR3 contains 17 residues. V shed 5 bases, J shed 0 bases, and the junction held 10 bases outside the gene matches. In germline, CDR1 is SGHRS, CDR2 YFSETQ. CDR3: CASSRGGLRSSYNEQFF. The CDR3 region has the DNA TGCGCCAGCAGTCGCGGGGGGCTTAGAAGCTCCTACAATGAGCAGTTCTTC.

This clonotype appeared many times. The rearrangement links TRBV7-9 to TRBJ1-2, with TRBD1 as a possible D gene (5 bases). The germline V and J ends were trimmed by 4 bases and 6 bases, with 15 bases remaining between them. The CDR3 is 14 amino acids. CDR1 is SEHNR and CDR2 is FQNEAQ in the germline V gene (reference sequence). The CDR3 DNA follows: TGTGCCAGCAGCTCTTGGGGCGGCCGGGATGGCTACACCTTC. Translation: CASSSWGGRDGYTF.

Judged by abundance, this clonotype is medium-sized (0.01 to 0.1%). The CDR3 bases are TGCAGTGCTACCGGGACAGGCTCTGGAAACACCATATATTTT. Its translation is CSATGTGSGNTIYF. V gene TRBV20-1 combines with J gene TRBJ1-3, with 8 bases that match TRBD1. V was pared by 4 bases and J by 0 bases, with 2 bases of the junction left unmatched. Germline V gives CDR1 DFQATT, CDR2 SNEGSKA (reference sequence). The CDR3 length is 14 residues.

There are many counts of this clonotype. The chain joins TRBV5-1 to TRBJ2-3; 8 bases map to TRBD1. CDR3 length: 14 amino acids. The junction had 5 bases not matched to a gene; V was cut back by 4 bases and J by 4 bases. Germline V gene sequence: CDR1 SGHRS, CDR2 YFSETQ. The CDR3 protein is CASSLGQGADTQYF. The CDR3 nucleotides are TGCGCCAGCAGCCTAGGACAGGGCGCAGATACGCAGTATTTT.

This clonotype occurred many times. The rearrangement links TRBV5-1 to TRBJ2-7; D may match TRBD1 or TRBD2 (5 bases each). CDR1 and CDR2 (germline): SGHRS, YFSETQ. This CDR3 comprises 15 residues. The V and J ends lost 5 bases and 4 bases respectively, with 19 bases between them. In DNA, the CDR3 is TGCGCCAGCAGACCCACGGGGCAGGCCCTTTACGAGCAGTACTTC. It encodes CASRPTGQALYEQYF.

The rearrangement uses TRBV5-1 and TRBJ2-3, with D uncertain. Trimming took off 6 bases at V and 1 base at J, with 9 bases between the two ends. Germline V CDR1 and CDR2: SGHRS, YFSETQ. CDR3 length equals 13 residues. The CDR3 loop is CASTWQGTDTQYF. CDR3 nucleotides: TGCGCCAGCACCTGGCAGGGCACAGATACGCAGTATTTT. Using reference TRBV5-1 and TRBJ2-3 for the parts outside the CDR3, the full variable domain is KAGVTQTPRYLIKTRGQQVTLSCSPISGHRSVSWYQQTPGQGLQFLFEYFSETQRNKGNFPGRFSGRQFSNSRSEMNVSTLELGDSALYLCASTWQGTDTQYFGPGTRLTVL.

This clonotype was observed many times. The gene calls are TRBV5-6 and TRBJ2-3; D is uncertain. V lost 1 base and J 14 bases, leaving 14 bases between the germline ends. The V gene's germline CDR1 is SGHDT and CDR2 YYEEEE. This CDR3 comprises 12 residues. In DNA, the CDR3 is TGTGCCAGCAGCTTGTTCCAGGCCCCAGGGTATTTT. Its translation is CASSLFQAPGYF.

This clonotype was observed many times. This rearrangement joins TRBV20-1 to TRBJ2-1, with 8 bases that match TRBD2. Germline V gene sequence: CDR1 DFQATT, CDR2 SNEGSKA (reference sequence). V lost 3 bases and J lost 5; bases outside the gene matches: 6. The CDR3 consists of 14 residues. This CDR3 is CSASLGTSNNEQFF. The CDR3 DNA reads TGCAGTGCTAGTCTCGGGACTAGTAACAATGAGCAGTTCTTC.